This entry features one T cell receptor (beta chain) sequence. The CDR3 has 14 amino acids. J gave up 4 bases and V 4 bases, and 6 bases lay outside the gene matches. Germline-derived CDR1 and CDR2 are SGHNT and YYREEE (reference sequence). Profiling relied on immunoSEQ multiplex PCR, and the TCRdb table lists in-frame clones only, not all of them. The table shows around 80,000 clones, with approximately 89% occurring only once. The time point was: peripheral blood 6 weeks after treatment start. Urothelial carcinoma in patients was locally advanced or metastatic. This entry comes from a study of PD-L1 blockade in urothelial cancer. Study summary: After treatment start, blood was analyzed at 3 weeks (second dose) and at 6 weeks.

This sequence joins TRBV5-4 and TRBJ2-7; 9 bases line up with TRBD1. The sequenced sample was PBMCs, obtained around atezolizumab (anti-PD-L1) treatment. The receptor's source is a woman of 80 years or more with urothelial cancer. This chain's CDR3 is CASSVGTGRYEQYF. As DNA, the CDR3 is TGTGCCAGCAGCGTGGGGACAGGGAGGTACGAGCAGTACTTC.